This is a list of T cell receptor beta chains from one sample in a study of cytomegalovirus exposure and HLA in healthy donors. TCRdb's table, derived via immunoSEQ multiplex PCR, lists solely in-frame clones and lacks some. The profile shows 200,000 to 250,000 clones, roughly 85% of them singletons. Sequencing was performed on PBMCs. These receptors were taken from a woman younger than 30 in good health and CMV-seronegative. CDR3s include the opening cysteine and the closing phenylalanine or tryptophan. A D gene is named only where the DNA matches it firmly. Some rows have no size entry. The others give once, few or many, or a class for an expanded clone.

CDR3 length: 14
D gene: NA
J gene: TRBJ1-1
V gene: TRBV6-1
clone size: few
CDR3 DNA: TGTGCCAGCAGTGTGCGGAGCGGGGCCACTGAAGCTTTCTTT
CDR3 protein: CASSVRSGATEAFF

CDR3 length: 13
D gene: TRBD1
J gene: TRBJ2-7
V gene: TRBV5-1
clone size: once
CDR3 DNA: TGCGCCAGCAGTCGGGACAGGGGGCGCGAGCAGTACTTC
CDR3 protein: CASSRDRGREQYF

CDR3 length: 13
D gene: NA
J gene: TRBJ2-7
V gene: TRBV9
clone size: NA
CDR3 DNA: TGTGCCAGCAGCGTCCCCGGAGCCTACGAGCAGTACTTC
CDR3 protein: CASSVPGAYEQYF

CDR3 length: 16
D gene: TRBD2
J gene: TRBJ2-7
V gene: TRBV28
clone size: NA
CDR3 DNA: TGTGCCAGCAGTTTATTGACCGGGACTAGCGGGTACGAGCAGTACTTC
CDR3 protein: CASSLLTGTSGYEQYF

CDR3 length: 11
D gene: NA
J gene: TRBJ2-1
V gene: TRBV2
clone size: NA
CDR3 DNA: TGTGCCAGTTTGTTCTACAATGAGCAGTTCTTC
CDR3 protein: CASLFYNEQFF

CDR3 length: 14
D gene: NA
J gene: TRBJ2-1
V gene: TRBV5-1
clone size: NA
CDR3 DNA: TGCGCCAGCAGCTTGGGGACAGAATACAATGAGCAGTTCTTC
CDR3 protein: CASSLGTEYNEQFF

CDR3 length: 13
D gene: TRBD1
J gene: TRBJ1-1
V gene: TRBV27
clone size: NA
CDR3 DNA: TGTGCCAGCAGTATGGACAGGGGAACTGAAGCTTTCTTT
CDR3 protein: CASSMDRGTEAFF

CDR3 length: 15
D gene: NA
J gene: TRBJ2-7
V gene: TRBV10-3
clone size: NA
CDR3 DNA: TGTGCCATCAGTGACCCAAGCGGACCCTCCTACGAGCAGTACTTC
CDR3 protein: CAISDPSGPSYEQYF

CDR3 length: 12
D gene: NA
J gene: TRBJ1-4
V gene: TRBV6-1
clone size: NA
CDR3 DNA: TGTGCCAGCAGTGAACAGGGTGAAAAACTGTTTTTT
CDR3 protein: CASSEQGEKLFF

CDR3 length: 14
D gene: TRBD1
J gene: TRBJ1-1
V gene: TRBV6-5
clone size: NA
CDR3 DNA: TGTGCCAGCAGTTACCGGACAGGGAACACTGAAGCTTTCTTT
CDR3 protein: CASSYRTGNTEAFF

CDR3 length: 15
D gene: NA
J gene: TRBJ1-5
V gene: TRBV7-8
clone size: NA
CDR3 DNA: TGTGCCAGCAGCTTAACACGTGATAGCAATCAGCCCCAGCATTTT
CDR3 protein: CASSLTRDSNQPQHF

CDR3 length: 12
D gene: NA
J gene: TRBJ2-1
V gene: TRBV10-2
clone size: NA
CDR3 DNA: TGCGCCAGCAGTGAGGTGGGGTTGGGGGAGTTCTTC
CDR3 protein: CASSEVGLGEFF

CDR3 length: 13
D gene: TRBD1
J gene: TRBJ2-7
V gene: TRBV5-1
clone size: NA
CDR3 DNA: TGCGCCAGCAGTCGGACAGGGTCGTACGAGCAGTACTTC
CDR3 protein: CASSRTGSYEQYF

CDR3 length: 17
D gene: TRBD1
J gene: TRBJ1-1
V gene: TRBV27
clone size: NA
CDR3 DNA: TGTGCCAGCAGTTTATCGAGGGCAGGGGGCTTAGGCACTGAAGCTTTCTTT
CDR3 protein: CASSLSRAGGLGTEAFF

CDR3 length: 14
D gene: NA
J gene: TRBJ2-7
V gene: TRBV7-9
clone size: NA
CDR3 DNA: TGTGCCAGCAGCTTAGTATCGGGATCCCACGAGCAGTACTTC
CDR3 protein: CASSLVSGSHEQYF

CDR3 length: 15
D gene: TRBD2
J gene: TRBJ2-1
V gene: TRBV10-3
clone size: NA
CDR3 DNA: TGTGCCATCAGTGTTGGACTAGCGCAATACAATGAGCAGTTCTTC
CDR3 protein: CAISVGLAQYNEQFF

CDR3 length: 15
D gene: NA
J gene: TRBJ1-2
V gene: TRBV6-1
clone size: NA
CDR3 DNA: TGTGCCAGCAGTGTAACGGCCGGGGGGTCGGGAGGCTACACCTTC
CDR3 protein: CASSVTAGGSGGYTF

CDR3 length: 15
D gene: NA
J gene: TRBJ2-4
V gene: TRBV6-6
clone size: few
CDR3 DNA: TGTGCCAGCAGTTATCGAGACAGGGCCAAAAACATTCAGTACTTC
CDR3 protein: CASSYRDRAKNIQYF

CDR3 length: 12
D gene: NA
J gene: TRBJ1-1
V gene: TRBV29-1
clone size: NA
CDR3 DNA: TGCAGCGCCACACAGGGGAACACTGAAGCTTTCTTT
CDR3 protein: CSATQGNTEAFF

CDR3 length: 15
D gene: TRBD2
J gene: TRBJ2-5
V gene: TRBV28
clone size: NA
CDR3 DNA: TGTGCCAGCAGTTCTCCCGGACTAGTCCAGGAGACCCAGTACTTC
CDR3 protein: CASSSPGLVQETQYF

CDR3 length: 13
D gene: NA
J gene: TRBJ2-1
V gene: TRBV5-4
clone size: NA
CDR3 DNA: TGTGCCAGCAGCTTCCCAAATAACAATGAGCAGTTCTTC
CDR3 protein: CASSFPNNNEQFF

CDR3 length: 17
D gene: TRBD1
J gene: TRBJ2-6
V gene: TRBV19
clone size: NA
CDR3 DNA: TGTGCCAGTAGTATAGGGCAGGGGGCGTACGGGGCCAACGTCCTGACTTTC
CDR3 protein: CASSIGQGAYGANVLTF

CDR3 length: 15
D gene: NA
J gene: TRBJ1-1
V gene: TRBV6-1
clone size: NA
CDR3 DNA: TGTGCCAGCAGTGATAGAAGGGGGGCAAGTACTGAAGCTTTCTTT
CDR3 protein: CASSDRRGASTEAFF

CDR3 length: 14
D gene: NA
J gene: TRBJ2-7
V gene: TRBV19
clone size: NA
CDR3 DNA: TGTGCCAGTAGTGTCTCCCAGGGGAGGTACGAGCAGTACTTC
CDR3 protein: CASSVSQGRYEQYF

CDR3 length: 12
D gene: NA
J gene: TRBJ2-1
V gene: TRBV19
clone size: NA
CDR3 DNA: TGTGCCAGTAACCAGGGCTACAATGAGCAGTTCTTC
CDR3 protein: CASNQGYNEQFF

CDR3 length: 15
D gene: TRBD2
J gene: TRBJ2-1
V gene: TRBV5-1
clone size: once
CDR3 DNA: TGCGCCAGCAGCTCGGGACTAGCGGGGTACAATGAGCAGTTCTTC
CDR3 protein: CASSSGLAGYNEQFF

CDR3 length: 14
D gene: NA
J gene: TRBJ2-7
V gene: TRBV5-4
clone size: NA
CDR3 DNA: TGTGCCAGCAGCACCCACTCTCGGGACCCTTTATGGTACTTC
CDR3 protein: CASSTHSRDPLWYF

CDR3 length: 13
D gene: NA
J gene: TRBJ2-2
V gene: TRBV9
clone size: NA
CDR3 DNA: TGTGCCAGCAGCGGGACTTTTACCGGGGAGCTGTTTTTT
CDR3 protein: CASSGTFTGELFF

CDR3 length: 15
D gene: TRBD1
J gene: TRBJ2-4
V gene: TRBV6-5
clone size: NA
CDR3 DNA: TGTGCCAGCAGCCCTCGAGGCAGGGGGCCTGGCATTCAGTACTTC
CDR3 protein: CASSPRGRGPGIQYF

CDR3 length: 14
D gene: TRBD1
J gene: TRBJ1-5
V gene: TRBV6-1
clone size: NA
CDR3 DNA: TGTGCCAGCACTAAAGGACAGGACAATCAGCCCCAGCATTTT
CDR3 protein: CASTKGQDNQPQHF

CDR3 length: 18
D gene: TRBD2
J gene: TRBJ2-1
V gene: TRBV29-1
clone size: NA
CDR3 DNA: TGCAGCGTTCCTGGCTCGACTAGCGGGCAGAGCTCCTACAATGAGCAGTTCTTC
CDR3 protein: CSVPGSTSGQSSYNEQFF

CDR3 length: 15
D gene: NA
J gene: TRBJ1-2
V gene: TRBV6-6
clone size: NA
CDR3 DNA: TGTGCCTCCCTCAACCAAGGACCGACAACATATGGCTACACCTTC
CDR3 protein: CASLNQGPTTYGYTF

CDR3 length: 11
D gene: NA
J gene: TRBJ2-3
V gene: TRBV9
clone size: NA
CDR3 DNA: TGTGCCAGCAGCAAGGCGGATACGCAGTATTTT
CDR3 protein: CASSKADTQYF

CDR3 length: 13
D gene: NA
J gene: TRBJ1-2
V gene: TRBV2
clone size: NA
CDR3 DNA: TGTGCCAGCAGTGACCAGGGGTTGGGGGGCTACACCTTC
CDR3 protein: CASSDQGLGGYTF

CDR3 length: 16
D gene: NA
J gene: TRBJ1-1
V gene: TRBV10-3
clone size: NA
CDR3 DNA: TGTGCCATCAGTGAGTCATGGGGTCCGGTGAACACTGAAGCTTTCTTT
CDR3 protein: CAISESWGPVNTEAFF

CDR3 length: 18
D gene: TRBD2
J gene: TRBJ2-1
V gene: TRBV27
clone size: once
CDR3 DNA: TGTGCCAGCAGTTTCCGAATCGAGACTAGCGGGGGGGGCAATGAGCAGTTCTTC
CDR3 protein: CASSFRIETSGGGNEQFF

CDR3 length: 15
D gene: TRBD1
J gene: TRBJ1-2
V gene: TRBV4-2
clone size: NA
CDR3 DNA: TGTGCCAGCAGCCAGCCCCGGGCAGGGGGCTCTGGCTACACCTTC
CDR3 protein: CASSQPRAGGSGYTF

CDR3 length: 12
D gene: NA
J gene: TRBJ2-7
V gene: TRBV28
clone size: NA
CDR3 DNA: TGTGCCAGCAGTTTACAAGGGACCGAGCAGTACTTC
CDR3 protein: CASSLQGTEQYF

CDR3 length: 16
D gene: TRBD1
J gene: TRBJ2-1
V gene: TRBV5-1
clone size: NA
CDR3 DNA: TGCGCCAGCAGCCGGGGCTGGACAGGGGCCGACAATGAGCAGTTCTTC
CDR3 protein: CASSRGWTGADNEQFF

CDR3 length: 14
D gene: TRBD1
J gene: TRBJ1-5
V gene: TRBV6-6
clone size: NA
CDR3 DNA: TGTGCCAGCAGATCGACAGGGGTGAATCAGCCCCAGCATTTT
CDR3 protein: CASRSTGVNQPQHF

CDR3 length: 15
D gene: NA
J gene: TRBJ2-5
V gene: TRBV5-5
clone size: NA
CDR3 DNA: TGTGCCAGCAGCTACCGGACGGGCCTGCAAGAGACCCAGTACTTC
CDR3 protein: CASSYRTGLQETQYF

CDR3 length: 11
D gene: NA
J gene: TRBJ2-7
V gene: TRBV29-1
clone size: NA
CDR3 DNA: TGCAGCGCCGAAAGGGATCACGAGCAGTACTTC
CDR3 protein: CSAERDHEQYF

CDR3 length: 13
D gene: NA
J gene: TRBJ2-2
V gene: TRBV19
clone size: NA
CDR3 DNA: TGTGCCAGTAGTATAGGGCGGGCCGGGGAGCTGTTTTTT
CDR3 protein: CASSIGRAGELFF

CDR3 length: 17
D gene: TRBD2
J gene: TRBJ2-1
V gene: TRBV7-3
clone size: few
CDR3 DNA: TGTGCCAGCAGCCTACGGGCAGGAGCGGGAGAATTCAATGAGCAGTTCTTC
CDR3 protein: CASSLRAGAGEFNEQFF